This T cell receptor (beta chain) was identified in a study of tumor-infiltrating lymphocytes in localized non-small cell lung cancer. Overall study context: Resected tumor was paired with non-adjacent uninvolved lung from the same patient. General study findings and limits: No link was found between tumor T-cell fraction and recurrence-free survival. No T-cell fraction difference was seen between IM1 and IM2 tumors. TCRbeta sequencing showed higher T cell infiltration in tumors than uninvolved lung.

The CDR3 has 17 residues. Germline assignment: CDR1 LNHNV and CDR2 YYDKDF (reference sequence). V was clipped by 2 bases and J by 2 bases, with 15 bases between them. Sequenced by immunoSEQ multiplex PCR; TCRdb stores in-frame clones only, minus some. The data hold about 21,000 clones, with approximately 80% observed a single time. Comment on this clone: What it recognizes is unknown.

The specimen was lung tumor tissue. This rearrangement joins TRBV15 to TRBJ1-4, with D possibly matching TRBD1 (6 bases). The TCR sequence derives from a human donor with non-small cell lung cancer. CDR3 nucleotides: TGTGCCACCAGCAGATACAAATCAGGGGCCACTAATGAAAAACTGTTTTTT. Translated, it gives CATSRYKSGATNEKLFF.